Listed below are T cell receptor beta chains from one sample, sequenced in a study of cytomegalovirus exposure and HLA in healthy donors. The table came from immunoSEQ multiplex PCR; TCRdb's copy has only in-frame clones and leaves some out. The table records about 120,000 clones, approximately 79% of them present only once. The sequenced sample was PBMCs. The receptors were sampled from a man aged 25 to 40 in good health and CMV-seropositive. Each CDR3 is given with its conserved first and last residue. Fields, in order: J gene, D gene, clone size, V gene, CDR3 protein, CDR3 DNA. The D gene is left open where the match is weak. Some rows have no size entry. The others give once, few or many, or a class for an expanded clone.

>TRBJ1-4|.|.|TRBV28
CASSLRAPREKLFF
TGTGCCAGCAGTCTGCGGGCCCCGCGGGAAAAACTGTTTTTT
>TRBJ2-2|TRBD1|few|TRBV6-1
CASSGRQGADTGELFF
TGTGCCAGCAGTGGCCGACAGGGGGCGGACACCGGGGAGCTGTTTTTT
>TRBJ2-3|.|.|TRBV12-2
CASRLASPASGRITDTQYF
TGTGCAAGTCGCTTAGCGTCTCCGGCTAGCGGGCGTATCACAGATACGCAGTATTTT
>TRBJ2-7|TRBD1|.|TRBV10-3
CAINSGGDEQYF
TGTGCCATCAATTCAGGGGGCGACGAGCAGTACTTC
>TRBJ1-2|TRBD1|.|TRBV30
CAWSIPPTGVYGYTF
TGTGCCTGGAGTATACCGCCTACAGGGGTTTATGGCTACACCTTC
>TRBJ1-1|.|.|TRBV7-7
CASSLDCHLMNTEAFF
TGTGCCAGCAGCCTCGACTGTCACTTAATGAACACTGAAGCTTTCTTT
>TRBJ2-2|TRBD2|.|TRBV7-2
CASSLYPGLANTGELFF
TGTGCCAGCAGCCTATATCCCGGACTAGCGAACACCGGGGAGCTGTTTTTT
>TRBJ2-6|.|.|TRBV30
CAWSVGVTGFVDPGANVLTF
TGTGCCTGGAGTGTTGGGGTCACAGGGTTTGTCGACCCTGGGGCCAACGTCCTGACTTTC
>TRBJ1-4|TRBD1|.|TRBV7-6
CASSPGQGAGSEKLFF
TGTGCCAGCAGCCCGGGACAGGGGGCCGGTAGTGAAAAACTGTTTTTT
>TRBJ2-7|TRBD2|once|TRBV4-3
CASSQEWGGEAYEQYF
TGCGCCAGCAGCCAAGAATGGGGGGGGGAGGCCTACGAGCAGTACTTC
>TRBJ1-1|.|few|TRBV19
CASSLLNTEAFF
TGTGCCAGTAGCCTCTTGAACACTGAAGCTTTCTTT
>TRBJ2-7|TRBD1|.|TRBV5-8
CASSFQADRVHEQYF
TGTGCCAGCAGCTTCCAAGCCGACAGGGTCCACGAGCAGTACTTC
>TRBJ2-7|.|.|TRBV5-1
CASSPGTKRSYEQYF
TGCGCCAGCAGCCCCGGGACAAAACGTTCCTACGAGCAGTACTTC
>TRBJ2-5|TRBD2|.|TRBV5-1
CASSWTGLAAETQYF
TGCGCCAGCAGCTGGACGGGACTAGCAGCCGAGACCCAGTACTTC
>TRBJ1-2|.|.|TRBV4-2
CASSQGEENPGWGYTF
TGTGCCAGCAGCCAAGGGGAGGAAAACCCTGGCTGGGGCTACACCTTC
>TRBJ2-7|.|.|TRBV27
CASSLSGSSYEQYF
TGTGCCAGCAGTTTATCAGGGAGCTCCTACGAGCAGTACTTC
>TRBJ2-5|TRBD2|.|TRBV9
CASSVAPGGGPQETQYF
TGTGCCAGCAGCGTAGCTCCGGGCGGGGGACCTCAGGAGACCCAGTACTTC
>TRBJ2-3|.|.|TRBV5-5
CASSLGARDTQYF
TGTGCCAGCAGCTTGGGGGCAAGAGATACGCAGTATTTT
>TRBJ2-7|.|.|TRBV7-2
CASSLAVFYEQYF
TGTGCCAGCAGCTTAGCTGTTTTCTACGAGCAGTACTTC
>TRBJ2-7|.|.|TRBV14
CASSQDMGHEQYF
TGTGCCAGCAGCCAAGATATGGGCCACGAGCAGTACTTC
>TRBJ2-7|TRBD1|.|TRBV5-1
CASSTLGTGNYEQYF
TGCGCCAGCAGTACACTCGGGACAGGGAACTACGAGCAGTACTTC
>TRBJ2-1|TRBD1|.|TRBV11-3
CASSPWTGPVGNEQFF
TGTGCCAGCAGCCCCTGGACAGGGCCCGTAGGGAATGAGCAGTTCTTC
>TRBJ1-2|.|once|TRBV29-1
CSVAAQAGNYGYTF
TGCAGCGTTGCCGCACAGGCGGGAAACTATGGCTACACCTTC
>TRBJ2-1|TRBD1|.|TRBV13
CASSPPDRAEQFF
TGTGCCAGCAGCCCCCCCGACAGGGCTGAGCAGTTCTTC
>TRBJ1-5|TRBD1|.|TRBV25-1
CASSESPLHRGRSQPQHF
TGTGCCAGCAGTGAATCGCCGCTCCACAGGGGGCGAAGCCAGCCCCAGCATTTT
>TRBJ2-7|TRBD2|few|TRBV4-1
CASSPHGGASGDYEQYF
TGCGCCAGCAGCCCTCATGGGGGGGCTAGCGGGGACTACGAGCAGTACTTC